The T cell receptor beta chain described here comes from a study of T cells after somatic rescue of genetic block. The table came from immunoSEQ multiplex PCR; TCRdb's copy has only in-frame clones and leaves some out. The profile shows over 55,000 clones, about 92% of them singletons. Specimen: peripheral blood mononuclear cells (PBMCs). The receptor comes from a middle-aged man.

The CDR3: CASSQAGRQYEQYF. Here the CDR3 DNA reads TGTGCCAGCAGCCAAGCCGGACGACAGTACGAGCAGTACTTC. The chain couples TRBV14 to TRBJ2-7; D possibly corresponds to TRBD1 (5 bases). Germline CDR1 reads SGHDN; CDR2 reads FVKESK. The CDR3 is 14 residues long. Trimming removed 1 base from V and 4 bases from J, with 11 bases in between.